This T cell receptor (beta chain) was observed in a study of PD-1 blockade in classical Hodgkin lymphoma. Findings and caveats of the study: No one has yet defined what causes the repertoire differences, which may be disease activity or prior therapy. Compared with baseline, CD4+ but not CD8+ TCR diversity had risen significantly by C4D1.

Exposure to brentuximab vedotin varied, and each patient had relapsed following autologous stem cell transplantation. CDR3 length: 14 residues. V lost 3 bases and J lost 2; bases outside the gene matches: 4. The germline V gene has CDR1 SGHAT and CDR2 FQNNGV. Method: immunoSEQ multiplex PCR; TCRdb's copy keeps in-frame clones and lacks some. Among around 70,000 clones listed, over 70% were seen once. As to this clone: Its specificity is not known.

The V and J genes are TRBV11-2 and TRBJ2-7, with 7 bases matching TRBD2. This TCR was sampled from a human donor with classical Hodgkin lymphoma. The specimen comprised peripheral blood mononuclear cells (PBMCs), sampled before the second cycle of nivolumab. The CDR3 spells CASSFSSGPYEQYF. CDR3 coding DNA: TGTGCCAGCAGCTTCTCTAGCGGCCCCTACGAGCAGTACTTC.